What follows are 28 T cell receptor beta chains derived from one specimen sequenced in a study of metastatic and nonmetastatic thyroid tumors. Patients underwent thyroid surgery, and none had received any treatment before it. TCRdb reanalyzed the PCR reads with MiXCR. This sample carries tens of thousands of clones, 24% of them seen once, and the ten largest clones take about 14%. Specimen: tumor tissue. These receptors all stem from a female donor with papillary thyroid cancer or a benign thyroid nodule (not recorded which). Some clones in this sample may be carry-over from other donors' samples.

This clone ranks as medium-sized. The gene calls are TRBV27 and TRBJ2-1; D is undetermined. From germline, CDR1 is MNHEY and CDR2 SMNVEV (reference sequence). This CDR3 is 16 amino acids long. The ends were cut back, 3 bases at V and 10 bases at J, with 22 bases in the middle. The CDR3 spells CASSFYISGSLGEQFF. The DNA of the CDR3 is TGTGCCAGCAGTTTTTATATTTCGGGTAGCTTGGGCGAGCAGTTCTTC.

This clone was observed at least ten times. The CDR3 sequence: CASGGQTSGSPRDNEQFF. CDR3 sequence (DNA): TGCGCCAGCGGCGGACAGACCTCCGGGTCGCCCAGGGACAATGAGCAGTTCTTC. The gene calls are TRBV5-1 and TRBJ2-1; weak D call: TRBD1 (6 bases). The CDR3 runs to 18 residues. Trimming removed 7 bases at V and 5 bases at J, with 28 bases between. The germline V gene encodes CDR1 SGHRS and CDR2 YFSETQ.

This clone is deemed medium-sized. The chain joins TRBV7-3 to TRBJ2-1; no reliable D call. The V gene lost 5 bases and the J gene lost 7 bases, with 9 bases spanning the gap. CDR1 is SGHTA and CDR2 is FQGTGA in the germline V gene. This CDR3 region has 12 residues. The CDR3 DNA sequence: TGTGCCAGCAGCATTAGTGGGAATGAGCAGTTCTTC. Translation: CASSISGNEQFF.

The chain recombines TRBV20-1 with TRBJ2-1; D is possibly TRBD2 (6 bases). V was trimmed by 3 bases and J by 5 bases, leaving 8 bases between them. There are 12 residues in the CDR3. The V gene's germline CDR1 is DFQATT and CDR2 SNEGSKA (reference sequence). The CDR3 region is CSASWGDNEQFF. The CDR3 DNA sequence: TGCAGTGCTAGCTGGGGGGACAATGAGCAGTTCTTC.

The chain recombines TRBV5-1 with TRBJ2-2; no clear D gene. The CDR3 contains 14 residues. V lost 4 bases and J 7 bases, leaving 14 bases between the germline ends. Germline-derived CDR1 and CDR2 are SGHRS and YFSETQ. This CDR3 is CASSLIQRSGELFF. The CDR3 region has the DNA TGCGCCAGCAGCCTAATACAGAGAAGCGGGGAGCTGTTTTTT.

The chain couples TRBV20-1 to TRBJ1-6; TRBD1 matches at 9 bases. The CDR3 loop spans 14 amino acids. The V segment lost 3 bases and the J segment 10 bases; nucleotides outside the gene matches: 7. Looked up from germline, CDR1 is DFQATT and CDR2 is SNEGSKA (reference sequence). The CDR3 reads CSASSGTGSSPLHF. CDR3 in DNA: TGCAGTGCTAGTTCGGGGACAGGGAGCTCACCCCTCCACTTT.

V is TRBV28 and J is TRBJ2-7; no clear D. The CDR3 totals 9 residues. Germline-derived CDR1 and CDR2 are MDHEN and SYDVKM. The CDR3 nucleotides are TGTGCGAATAGCTACGAGCAGTACTTC. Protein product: CANSYEQYF.

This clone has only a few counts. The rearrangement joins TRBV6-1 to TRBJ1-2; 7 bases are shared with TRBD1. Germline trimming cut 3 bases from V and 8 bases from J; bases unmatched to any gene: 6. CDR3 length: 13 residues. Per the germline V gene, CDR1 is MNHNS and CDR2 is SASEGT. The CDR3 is CASSETGTLGYTF. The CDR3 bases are TGTGCCAGCAGTGAGACAGGGACCCTAGGCTACACCTTC.

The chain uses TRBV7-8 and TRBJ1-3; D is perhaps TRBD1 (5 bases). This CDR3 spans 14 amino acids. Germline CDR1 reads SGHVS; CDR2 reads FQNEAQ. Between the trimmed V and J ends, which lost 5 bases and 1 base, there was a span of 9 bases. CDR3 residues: CASSRQSSGNTIYF. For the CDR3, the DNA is TGTGCCAGCAGCCGACAGAGTTCTGGAAACACCATATATTTT.

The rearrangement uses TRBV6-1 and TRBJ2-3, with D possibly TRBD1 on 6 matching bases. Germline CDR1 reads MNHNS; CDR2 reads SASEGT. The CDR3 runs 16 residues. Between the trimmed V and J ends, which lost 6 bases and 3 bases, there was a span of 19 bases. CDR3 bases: TGTGCCAGCAGGGTGGCGGAGACAACAGGGACAGATACGCAGTATTTT. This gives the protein CASRVAETTGTDTQYF.

The DNA for the CDR3 is TGTGCCAGCAGCTCCTATATAGGGCTACAGTCCTCTGGAAACACCATATATTTT. Translated, it gives CASSSYIGLQSSGNTIYF. The rearrangement uses TRBV11-2 and TRBJ1-3; D is undetermined. The V gene lost 4 bases and the J gene lost 0 bases, with 19 bases spanning the gap. CDR3 length: 18 residues. Germline values: CDR1 SGHAT, CDR2 FQNNGV.

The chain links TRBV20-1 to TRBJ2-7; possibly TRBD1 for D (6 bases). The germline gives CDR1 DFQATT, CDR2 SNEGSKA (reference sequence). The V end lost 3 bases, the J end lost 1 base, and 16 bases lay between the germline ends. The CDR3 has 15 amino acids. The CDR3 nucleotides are TGCAGTGCTAGGGCCCCCCCAGACAGGTCCTACGAGCAGTACTTC. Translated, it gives CSARAPPDRSYEQYF.

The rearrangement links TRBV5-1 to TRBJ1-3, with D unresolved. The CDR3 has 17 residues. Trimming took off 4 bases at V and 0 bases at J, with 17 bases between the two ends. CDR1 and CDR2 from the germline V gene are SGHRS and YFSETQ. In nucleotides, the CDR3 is TGCGCCAGCAGCCCTCTGCCGACACAGCTCTCTGGAAACACCATATATTTT. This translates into CASSPLPTQLSGNTIYF.

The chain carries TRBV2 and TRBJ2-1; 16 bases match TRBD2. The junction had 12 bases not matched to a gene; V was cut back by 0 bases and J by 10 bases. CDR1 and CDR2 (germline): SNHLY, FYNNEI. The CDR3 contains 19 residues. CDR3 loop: CASSEAFGGTSGRAREQFF. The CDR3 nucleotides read TGTGCCAGCAGTGAAGCGTTTGGCGGGACTAGCGGGAGGGCTCGGGAGCAGTTCTTC.

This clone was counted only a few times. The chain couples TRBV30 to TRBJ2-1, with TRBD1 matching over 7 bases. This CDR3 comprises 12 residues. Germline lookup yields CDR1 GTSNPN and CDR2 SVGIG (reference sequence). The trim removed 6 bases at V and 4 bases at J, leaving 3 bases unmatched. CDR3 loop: CACSGGYNEQFF. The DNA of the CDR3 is TGTGCCTGTTCAGGGGGATACAATGAGCAGTTCTTC.

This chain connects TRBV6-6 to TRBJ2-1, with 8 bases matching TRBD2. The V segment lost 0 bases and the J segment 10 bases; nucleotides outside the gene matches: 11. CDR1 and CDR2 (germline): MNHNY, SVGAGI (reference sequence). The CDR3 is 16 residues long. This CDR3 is CASSYSSGSTTMEQFF. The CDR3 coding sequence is TGTGCCAGCAGTTACTCCAGCGGGAGTACAACAATGGAGCAGTTCTTC.

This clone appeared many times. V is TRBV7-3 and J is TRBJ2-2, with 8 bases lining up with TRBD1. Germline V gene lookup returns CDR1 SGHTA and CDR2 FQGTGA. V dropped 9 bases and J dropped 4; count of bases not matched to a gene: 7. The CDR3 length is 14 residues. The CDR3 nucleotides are TGTGCCAGTAGAGGGACAGGTTCCACCGGGGAGCTGTTTTTT. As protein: CASRGTGSTGELFF.

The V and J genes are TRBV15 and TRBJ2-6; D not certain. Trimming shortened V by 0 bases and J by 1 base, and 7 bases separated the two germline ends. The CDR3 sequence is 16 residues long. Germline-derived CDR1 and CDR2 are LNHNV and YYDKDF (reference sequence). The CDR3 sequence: CATSREEGSGANVLTF. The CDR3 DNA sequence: TGTGCCACCAGCAGAGAGGAAGGTTCTGGGGCCAACGTCCTGACTTTC.

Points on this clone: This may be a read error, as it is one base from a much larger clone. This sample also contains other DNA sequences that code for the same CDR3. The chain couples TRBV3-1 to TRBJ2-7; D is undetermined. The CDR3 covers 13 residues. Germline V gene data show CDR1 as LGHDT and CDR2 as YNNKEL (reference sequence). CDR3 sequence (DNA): TGTGCCATCAGCCAGGTAGCCCTCGGGGAGCAGTACTTC. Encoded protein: CAISQVALGEQYF.

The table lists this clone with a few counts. The CDR3 region is CASSPGLARTGELFF. The CDR3 bases are TGTGCCAGCAGTCCGGGACTAGCGAGAACCGGGGAGCTGTTTTTT. The chain recombines TRBV6-1 with TRBJ2-2; TRBD2 aligns across 10 bases. Trimming took 5 bases from V and 5 from J; bases not matched to a gene: 5. From germline, CDR1 is MNHNS and CDR2 SASEGT. The CDR3 loop spans 15 amino acids.

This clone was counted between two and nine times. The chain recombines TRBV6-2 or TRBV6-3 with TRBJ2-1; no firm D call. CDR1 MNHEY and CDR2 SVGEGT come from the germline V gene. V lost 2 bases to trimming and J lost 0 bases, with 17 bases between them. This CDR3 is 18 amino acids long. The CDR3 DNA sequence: TGTGCCAGCAGTTACAATCATGTGGGATTGAGCTCCTACAATGAGCAGTTCTTC. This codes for CASSYNHVGLSSYNEQFF.

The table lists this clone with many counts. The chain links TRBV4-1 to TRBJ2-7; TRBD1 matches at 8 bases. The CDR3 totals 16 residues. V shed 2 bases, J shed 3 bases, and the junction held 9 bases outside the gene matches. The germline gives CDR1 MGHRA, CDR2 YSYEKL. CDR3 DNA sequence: TGCGCCAGCAGCCAATTTCCCAGGACAGGGAACTACGAGCAGTACTTC. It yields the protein CASSQFPRTGNYEQYF.

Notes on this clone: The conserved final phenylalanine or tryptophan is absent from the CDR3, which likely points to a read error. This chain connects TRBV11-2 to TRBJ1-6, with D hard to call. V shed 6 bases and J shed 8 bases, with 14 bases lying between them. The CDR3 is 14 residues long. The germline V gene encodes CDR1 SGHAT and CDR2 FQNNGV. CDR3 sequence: CASRLGRIDSPLHY. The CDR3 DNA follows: TGTGCCAGCAGACTAGGACGTATTGATTCACCCCTCCACTAT.

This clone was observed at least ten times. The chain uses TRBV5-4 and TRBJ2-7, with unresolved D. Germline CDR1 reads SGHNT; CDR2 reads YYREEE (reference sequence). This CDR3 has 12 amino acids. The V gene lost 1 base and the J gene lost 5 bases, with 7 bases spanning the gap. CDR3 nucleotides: TGTGCCAGCAGCTTGAGTTGGGACGAGCAGTACTTC. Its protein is CASSLSWDEQYF.

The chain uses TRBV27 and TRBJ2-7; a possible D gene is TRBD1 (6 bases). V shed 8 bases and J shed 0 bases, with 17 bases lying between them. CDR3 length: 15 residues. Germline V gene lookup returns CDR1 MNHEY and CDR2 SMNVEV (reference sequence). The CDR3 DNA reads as TGTGCCAGCCGAAAAACAGGGTTAAGCTCCTACGAGCAGTACTTC. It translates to CASRKTGLSSYEQYF.

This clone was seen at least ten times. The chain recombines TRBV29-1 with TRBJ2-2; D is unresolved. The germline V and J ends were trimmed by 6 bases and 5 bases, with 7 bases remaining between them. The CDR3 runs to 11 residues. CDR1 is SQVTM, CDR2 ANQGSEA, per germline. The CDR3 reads CSVARTGELFF. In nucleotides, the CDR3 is TGCAGCGTAGCTAGAACCGGGGAGCTGTTTTTT.

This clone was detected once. Written as DNA, the CDR3 is TGCAGTGCTAGGACAGGGGGAAGGGGCTATGGCTACACCTTC. Amino acid sequence: CSARTGGRGYGYTF. The chain combines TRBV20-1 with TRBJ1-2; 9 bases align to TRBD1. V dropped 3 bases and J dropped 4; count of bases not matched to a gene: 6. The CDR3 extends over 14 amino acids. Per the germline V gene, CDR1 is DFQATT and CDR2 is SNEGSKA (reference sequence).

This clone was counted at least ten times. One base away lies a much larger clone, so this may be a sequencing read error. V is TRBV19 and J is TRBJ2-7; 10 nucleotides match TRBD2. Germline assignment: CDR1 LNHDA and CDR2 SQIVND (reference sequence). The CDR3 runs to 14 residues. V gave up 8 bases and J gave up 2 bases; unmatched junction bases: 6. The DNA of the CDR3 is TGTGCCAGTGGCGGACTAGCGGAAACCTACGAGCAGTACTTC. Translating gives CASGGLAETYEQYF.